This T cell receptor (beta chain) appears in the sequencing data of a study of T cell changes during pregnancy in multiple sclerosis. The ends were cut back, 8 bases at V and 5 bases at J, with 13 bases in the middle. The CDR3 sequence is 13 residues long. Looked up from germline, CDR1 is KGHSH and CDR2 is LQKENI. TCRdb's copy holds only in-frame clones and misses some; the assay was immunoSEQ multiplex PCR. The sample records under 45,000 clones, roughly 84% being singletons. The sequence derives from a female donor with multiple sclerosis, enrolled in a pregnancy study. This chain links TRBV18 with TRBJ2-1; maybe TRBD1 (5 bases). The source was CD8+ T cells from peripheral blood mononuclear cells, collected in the first trimester of pregnancy. The CDR3 spells CASKGPRDNEQFF. The DNA for the CDR3 is TGTGCCAGCAAGGGGCCCCGGGACAATGAGCAGTTCTTC.